Each of the 19 T cell receptor beta chains below was sequenced from the same sample in a study of T cell responses to AZD1222 COVID-19 vaccine. The method was immunoSEQ multiplex PCR; TCRdb's version includes in-frame clones alone and lacks a portion of them. The repertoire holds 30,000 to 35,000 clones, with under 90% as singletons. Sequences were derived from peripheral blood, sampled 28 days after the second AZD1222 dose. All receptors derive from an adult who received the AZD1222 COVID-19 vaccine.

The chain links TRBV6-5 to TRBJ1-4, with D hard to call. Trimming removed 6 bases from V and 8 bases from J, with 19 bases in between. CDR3 length: 15 residues. The germline gives CDR1 MNHEY, CDR2 SVGAGI. For the CDR3, the DNA is TGTGCCAGCAGCCCGATGGTTACCGGTATCGAAAAACTGTTTTTT. Protein: CASSPMVTGIEKLFF.

The chain joins TRBV7-3 to TRBJ2-1; 9 nucleotides agree with TRBD2. The germline CDR1 and CDR2 sequences are SGHTA and FQGTGA. V was clipped by 5 bases and J by 7 bases; unmatched bases: 15. The CDR3 is made up of 17 amino acids. The CDR3 protein is CASSHRSIAGVRNEQFF. The CDR3 nucleotides are TGTGCCAGCAGCCACCGTTCAATAGCGGGAGTAAGGAATGAGCAGTTCTTC.

The chain links TRBV29-1 to TRBJ1-2; TRBD1 matches at 12 bases. This CDR3 region has 16 residues. The V and J ends lost 5 bases and 3 bases, in that order; junction bases with no gene match: 10. CDR1 and CDR2 from the germline V gene are SQVTM and ANQGSEA. CDR3 DNA: TGCAGCGTTCTATCCGGGACAGGGGGCTCGGACTATGGCTACACCTTC. As protein: CSVLSGTGGSDYGYTF.

The V and J genes are TRBV7-8 and TRBJ1-1; D gene uncertain. CDR3 length equals 16 residues. The germline V gene encodes CDR1 SGHVS and CDR2 FQNEAQ. V was shortened by 10 bases and J by 5 bases, with 26 bases between the two germline ends. The CDR3 region is CATTLSPGVTSTEAFF. For the CDR3, the DNA is TGTGCCACCACTCTCTCCCCCGGGGTGACTTCAACTGAAGCTTTCTTT.

V and J are TRBV19 and TRBJ2-7, with a weak D call TRBD1 (5 bases). Germline V gene lookup returns CDR1 LNHDA and CDR2 SQIVND (reference sequence). The CDR3 covers 13 residues. V lost 5 bases and J lost 6, with 14 bases in between. The CDR3 loop is CASSALPGIEQYF. CDR3 nucleotide sequence: TGTGCCAGTAGTGCTTTACCAGGGATCGAGCAGTACTTC.

V is TRBV19 and J is TRBJ1-1, with TRBD1 as a possible D gene (5 bases). The CDR3 spans 13 residues. Germline lookup yields CDR1 LNHDA and CDR2 SQIVND (reference sequence). V was shortened by 6 bases and J by 7 bases, with 15 bases between the two germline ends. This CDR3 reads CASRQSDSFEAFF. DNA of the CDR3: TGTGCCAGTAGGCAGTCTGACAGCTTTGAAGCTTTCTTT.

The rearrangement uses TRBV12-3 or TRBV12-4 and TRBJ2-3; 7 positions match TRBD1. J was trimmed by 7 bases and V by 6 bases; bases with no gene match: 4. This CDR3 has 12 residues. The CDR3 coding sequence is TGTGCCAGCAGACAGGGGTGGAATACGCAGTATTTT. Protein product: CASRQGWNTQYF.

The chain links TRBV5-4 to TRBJ1-2; D uncertain. With 0 bases removed from V and 8 bases from J, the gap between germline ends came to 17 bases. The CDR3 contains 15 residues. The V gene's germline CDR1 is SGHNT and CDR2 YYREEE (reference sequence). CDR3 sequence reads: CASSLDPGLAVGYTF. The CDR3 DNA sequence: TGTGCCAGCAGCTTGGATCCAGGCCTCGCAGTGGGCTACACCTTC.

V is TRBV4-2 and J is TRBJ1-1; no clear D gene. Germline-derived CDR1 and CDR2 are LGHNA and YNFKEQ. Trimming shortened V by 1 base and J by 6 bases, and 12 bases separated the two germline ends. The CDR3 has 14 amino acids. In DNA, the CDR3 is TGTGCCAGCAGCCAAGCAAATGGGGAATCTGAAGCTTTCTTT. This sequence encodes CASSQANGESEAFF.

The chain couples TRBV7-2 to TRBJ2-7, with 11 bases fitting TRBD2. This CDR3 spans 16 amino acids. In germline, CDR1 is SGHTA, CDR2 FQGNSA. J was trimmed by 7 bases and V by 1 base; bases with no gene match: 9. CDR3 DNA: TGTGCCAGCAGCTTAGAAGGGAGTAGCGGGAGGGCAGAGCAGTACTTC. It specifies CASSLEGSSGRAEQYF.

This rearrangement joins TRBV7-2 to TRBJ2-3, with 9 bases lining up with TRBD1. CDR1 is SGHTA, CDR2 FQGNSA, per germline. Trimming took 5 bases from V and 4 from J; bases not matched to a gene: 7. This CDR3 contains 15 residues. CDR3 coding DNA: TGTGCCAGCAGCCCCGGGACAGGGAGGGCAGATACGCAGTATTTT. It codes for CASSPGTGRADTQYF.

The chain carries TRBV4-1 and TRBJ1-6, with D possibly TRBD1 on 5 matching bases. V was cut by 1 base and J by 6 bases, with 7 bases left in between. The germline CDR1 and CDR2 sequences are MGHRA and YSYEKL. The CDR3 has 14 amino acids. In DNA, the CDR3 is TGCGCCAGCAGCCAAGGACAGTCTAATTCACCCCTCCACTTT. This encodes CASSQGQSNSPLHF.

The gene calls are TRBV28 and TRBJ1-2; no clear D gene. Germline V gene sequence: CDR1 MDHEN, CDR2 SYDVKM. This CDR3 has 11 residues. Trimming took 6 bases from V and 5 from J, leaving 7 bases between them. CDR3 DNA: TGTGCCAGCAGCACAAGATATGGCTACACCTTC. Protein product: CASSTRYGYTF.

This clone was counted a single time. The chain carries TRBV5-1 and TRBJ1-6; the match to TRBD1 covers 9 bases. CDR1 and CDR2 (germline): SGHRS, YFSETQ. This CDR3 contains 15 residues. V dropped 0 bases and J dropped 7; count of bases not matched to a gene: 2. CDR3 in DNA: TGCGCCAGCAGCTTGGGTGGACAGGGGAATTCACCCCTCCACTTT. This encodes CASSLGGQGNSPLHF.

This clone was seen a handful of times. The chain uses TRBV5-4 and TRBJ1-6; possibly TRBD1 for D (6 bases). Germline CDR1 and CDR2: SGHNT and YYREEE (reference sequence). V lost 3 bases and J 3 bases, leaving 13 bases between the germline ends. CDR3 length: 16 residues. CDR3 nucleotide sequence: TGTGCCAGCAGCTACACTTCGACAGGCTATAATTCACCCCTCCACTTT. Residues: CASSYTSTGYNSPLHF.

CDR3 protein: CASSFLTSDSKGYTF. The CDR3 bases are TGTGCCAGCAGCTTCCTTACATCGGACAGCAAAGGCTACACCTTC. The chain joins TRBV7-9 to TRBJ1-2, with a possible D match to TRBD1 (6 bases). The germline V gene has CDR1 SEHNR and CDR2 FQNEAQ (reference sequence). The V end was cut by 3 bases, the J end by 8 bases, with 19 bases between. This CDR3 contains 15 residues.

The V and J genes are TRBV29-1 and TRBJ2-7, with 9 bases lining up with TRBD1. Germline V lookup: CDR1 SQVTM, CDR2 ANQGSEA. CDR3 size: 12 residues. J gave up 5 bases and V 7 bases, and 6 bases lay outside the gene matches. CDR3 residues: CSAPGQGDEQYF. The DNA of the CDR3 is TGCAGCGCCCCGGGACAGGGAGACGAGCAGTACTTC.

This rearrangement joins TRBV6-5 to TRBJ1-2, with TRBD1 matching over 7 bases. With V trimmed by 5 bases and J by 4 bases, 7 bases remained unmatched. The CDR3 has 14 residues. CDR1 MNHEY and CDR2 SVGAGI come from the germline V gene. In nucleotides, the CDR3 is TGTGCCAGCAGTCCAACAGGGGTATTCTATGGCTACACCTTC. It specifies CASSPTGVFYGYTF.

The chain recombines TRBV7-9 with TRBJ2-1; 12 bases line up with TRBD2. This CDR3 is 16 amino acids long. V lost 1 base and J lost 4; bases outside the gene matches: 2. Per germline, CDR1 SEHNR and CDR2 FQNEAQ (reference sequence). In DNA form, the CDR3 reads TGTGCCAGCAGCTTAGGGACTAGCGGGGTTTACAATGAGCAGTTCTTC. Translated, it gives CASSLGTSGVYNEQFF.